One and the same sample provided the 8 T cell receptor beta chains below, sequenced in a study of cytomegalovirus exposure and HLA in healthy donors. PCR primers comprised 60 Vbeta and 13 Jbeta primers. Assay: immunoSEQ multiplex PCR; the TCRdb copy retains only in-frame clones and omits some. The sample yields 33,000 or so clones, 76% seen once. The sample taken for sequencing was PBMCs. These receptors all come from a woman aged 30 to 39 in good health and CMV-seropositive.

Here the CDR3 reads CASSVNTEFEKLFF. CDR3 in DNA: TGTGCCAGCAGTGTAAATACAGAGTTCGAAAAACTGTTTTTT. The V and J genes are TRBV2 and TRBJ1-4, with D uncertain. CDR3 length: 14 amino acids. Germline loops: CDR1 SNHLY, CDR2 FYNNEI. V shed 4 bases and J shed 8 bases, with 14 bases lying between them.

The rearrangement joins TRBV7-3 to TRBJ2-5; 11 bases fit TRBD2. This CDR3 comprises 16 residues. Trimming took 5 bases from V and 5 from J; bases not matched to a gene: 10. Germline V lookup: CDR1 SGHTA, CDR2 FQGTGA. CDR3 coding DNA: TGTGCCAGCAGCCCCCGCGGTAGCGGGGGGGCGGAGACCCAGTACTTC. Amino acids: CASSPRGSGGAETQYF.

V gene TRBV7-9 combines with J gene TRBJ1-2, with 8 bases identical to TRBD1. The germline CDR1 and CDR2 sequences are SEHNR and FQNEAQ (reference sequence). This CDR3 has 16 residues. The ends lost 2 bases at V and 4 bases at J; junction bases unmatched: 9. The CDR3 is CASSLIAGGVGYGYTF. The CDR3 coding sequence is TGTGCCAGCAGCTTAATCGCAGGGGGCGTGGGCTATGGCTACACCTTC.

This chain links TRBV6-4 with TRBJ2-2, with D possibly being TRBD1 (5 bases). The length of the CDR3 is 15 residues. V shed 2 bases and J shed 5 bases, with 12 bases lying between them. Per the germline V gene, CDR1 is MRHNA and CDR2 is SNTAGT. CDR3 coding DNA: TGTGCCAGCAGTGACACCAATACAGGAACCGGGGAGCTGTTTTTT. It yields the protein CASSDTNTGTGELFF.

The chain recombines TRBV5-1 with TRBJ2-3; 9 nucleotides align to TRBD2. The germline gives CDR1 SGHRS, CDR2 YFSETQ. The V gene end was trimmed by 3 bases and the J gene end by 2 bases; junction bases not matched to a gene: 10. This CDR3 spans 17 amino acids. This chain's CDR3 is CASSSNPAGGPTDTQYF. The CDR3 DNA reads TGCGCCAGCAGCTCGAACCCAGCGGGGGGCCCCACAGATACGCAGTATTTT. Full variable domain (missing parts from reference TRBV5-1 and TRBJ2-3): KAGVTQTPRYLIKTRGQQVTLSCSPISGHRSVSWYQQTPGQGLQFLFEYFSETQRNKGNFPGRFSGRQFSNSRSEMNVSTLELGDSALYLCASSSNPAGGPTDTQYFGPGTRLTVL.

The J gene is TRBJ2-1, the V gene TRBV7-2; 10 bases are shared with TRBD2. The ends lost 4 bases at V and 9 bases at J; junction bases unmatched: 9. Germline V lookup: CDR1 SGHTA, CDR2 FQGNSA. This CDR3 is built from 15 residues. DNA for the CDR3: TGTGCCAGCAGCTCATTAGCGGGGGGCGAGGGTGAGCAGTTCTTC. This sequence encodes CASSSLAGGEGEQFF.

Concerning this clone: Its ends do not fully match the called genes, so a read error is possible. The gene calls are TRBV6-1 and TRBJ2-2, with D hard to call. There are 13 residues in the CDR3. Per the germline V gene, CDR1 is MNHNS and CDR2 is SASEGT. Written as DNA, the CDR3 is TGTGCCGGCAGCGAGCAGGACACCGGGGAGCTGTTTTTT. Amino acid sequence: CAGSEQDTGELFF.

CDR3 in amino acids: CASRERATSTDTQYF. CDR3 sequence (DNA): TGTGCCAGCAGGGAAAGAGCGACTAGCACAGATACGCAGTATTTT. The chain is built from TRBV6-1 and TRBJ2-3; D ambiguous. This CDR3 has 15 amino acids. V was shortened by 6 bases and J by 0 bases, with 13 bases between the two germline ends. From germline, CDR1 is MNHNS and CDR2 SASEGT.